This paragraph reports one T cell receptor beta chain. The CDR3 runs 17 residues. V was pared by 4 bases and J by 0 bases, with 9 bases of the junction left unmatched. CDR1 and CDR2 from the germline V gene are SGHRS and YFSETQ. The data originate from a study of control samples from healthy donors and cancer patients. Method: immunoSEQ multiplex PCR; TCRdb's copy keeps in-frame clones and lacks some. This sample has over 85,000 clones, with 88% found just once. The chain couples TRBV5-1 to TRBJ2-3, with 9 bases matching TRBD2. Sequenced: PBMCs. This receptor was taken from an older woman with lung cancer. The CDR3 DNA reads TGCGCCAGCAGCCCGAGTTTTACTAGCGGGAGCACAGATACGCAGTATTTT. As protein: CASSPSFTSGSTDTQYF.